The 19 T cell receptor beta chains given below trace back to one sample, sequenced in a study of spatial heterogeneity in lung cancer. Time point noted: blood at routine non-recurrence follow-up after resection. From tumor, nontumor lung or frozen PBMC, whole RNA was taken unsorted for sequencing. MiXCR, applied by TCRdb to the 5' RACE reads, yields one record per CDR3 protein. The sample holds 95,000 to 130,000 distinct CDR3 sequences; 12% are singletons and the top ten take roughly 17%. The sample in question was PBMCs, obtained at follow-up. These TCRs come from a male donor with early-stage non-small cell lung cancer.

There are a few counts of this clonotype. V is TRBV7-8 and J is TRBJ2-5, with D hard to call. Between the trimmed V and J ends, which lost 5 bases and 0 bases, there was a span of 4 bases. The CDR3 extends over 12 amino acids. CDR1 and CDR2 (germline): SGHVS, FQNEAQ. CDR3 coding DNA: TGTGCCAGCAGCCGCTACCAAGAGACCCAGTACTTC. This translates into CASSRYQETQYF.

The CDR3 DNA follows: TGCGCCAGCAGCTTGGCAGGGGGCTCCTACGAGCAGTACTTC. Translating it yields CASSLAGGSYEQYF. The chain employs TRBV5-1 and TRBJ2-7; 7 bases map to TRBD1. This CDR3 contains 14 residues. CDR1 and CDR2 (germline): SGHRS, YFSETQ. The trim removed 0 bases at V and 0 bases at J, leaving 0 bases unmatched. The full variable domain, its missing parts supplied by reference TRBV5-1 and TRBJ2-7, is KAGVTQTPRYLIKTRGQQVTLSCSPISGHRSVSWYQQTPGQGLQFLFEYFSETQRNKGNFPGRFSGRQFSNSRSEMNVSTLELGDSALYLCASSLAGGSYEQYFGPGTRLTVT.

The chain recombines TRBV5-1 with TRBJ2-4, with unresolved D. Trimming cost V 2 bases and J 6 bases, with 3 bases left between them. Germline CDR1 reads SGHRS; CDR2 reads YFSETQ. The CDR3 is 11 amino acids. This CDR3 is CASSLGNIQYF. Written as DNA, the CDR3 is TGCGCCAGCAGCTTAGGAAACATTCAGTACTTC.

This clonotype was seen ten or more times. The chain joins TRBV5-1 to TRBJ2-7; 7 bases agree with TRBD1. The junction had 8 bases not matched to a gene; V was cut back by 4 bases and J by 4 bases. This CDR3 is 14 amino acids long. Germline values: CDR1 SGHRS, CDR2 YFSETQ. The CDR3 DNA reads TGCGCCAGCAGCGGAACCGGGACAGAATACGAGCAGTACTTC. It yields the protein CASSGTGTEYEQYF.

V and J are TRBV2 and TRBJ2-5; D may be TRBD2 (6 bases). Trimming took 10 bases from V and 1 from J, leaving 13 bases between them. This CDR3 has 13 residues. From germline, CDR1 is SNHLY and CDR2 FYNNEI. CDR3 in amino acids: CANSRGFQETQYF. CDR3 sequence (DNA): TGTGCCAACTCACGGGGGTTCCAAGAGACCCAGTACTTC.

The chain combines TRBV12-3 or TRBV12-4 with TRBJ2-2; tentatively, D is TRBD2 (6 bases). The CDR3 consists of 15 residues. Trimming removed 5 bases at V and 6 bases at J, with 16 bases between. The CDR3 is CASSPGFRGAGELFF. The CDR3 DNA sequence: TGTGCCAGCAGTCCAGGGTTTCGCGGGGCCGGGGAGCTGTTTTTT.

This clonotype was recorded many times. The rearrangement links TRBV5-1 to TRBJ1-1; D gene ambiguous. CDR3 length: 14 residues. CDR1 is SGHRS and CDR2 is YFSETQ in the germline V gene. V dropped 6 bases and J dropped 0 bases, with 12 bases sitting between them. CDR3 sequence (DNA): TGCGCCAGCACCCCGGAAAGGATGAACACTGAAGCTTTCTTT. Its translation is CASTPERMNTEAFF. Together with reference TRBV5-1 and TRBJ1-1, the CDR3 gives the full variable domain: KAGVTQTPRYLIKTRGQQVTLSCSPISGHRSVSWYQQTPGQGLQFLFEYFSETQRNKGNFPGRFSGRQFSNSRSEMNVSTLELGDSALYLCASTPERMNTEAFFGQGTRLTVV.

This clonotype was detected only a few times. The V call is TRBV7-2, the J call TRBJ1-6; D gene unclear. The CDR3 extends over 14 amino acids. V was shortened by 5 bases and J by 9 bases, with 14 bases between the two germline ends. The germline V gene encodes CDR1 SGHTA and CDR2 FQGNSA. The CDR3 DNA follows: TGTGCCAGCAGCCTACGTAGTCCCGGTTCACCCCTCCACTTT. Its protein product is CASSLRSPGSPLHF. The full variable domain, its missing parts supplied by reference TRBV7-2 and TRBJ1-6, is GAGVSQSPSNKVTEKGKDVELRCDPISGHTALYWYRQSLGQGLEFLIYFQGNSAPDKSGLPSDRFSAERTGGSVSTLTIQRTQQEDSAVYLCASSLRSPGSPLHFGNGTRLTVT.

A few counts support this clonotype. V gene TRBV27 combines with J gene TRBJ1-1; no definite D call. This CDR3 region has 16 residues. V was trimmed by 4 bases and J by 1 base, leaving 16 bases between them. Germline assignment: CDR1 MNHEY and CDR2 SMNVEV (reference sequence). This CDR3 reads CASSWGFAASNTEAFF. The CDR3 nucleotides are TGTGCCAGCAGTTGGGGTTTTGCAGCCTCGAACACTGAAGCTTTCTTT.

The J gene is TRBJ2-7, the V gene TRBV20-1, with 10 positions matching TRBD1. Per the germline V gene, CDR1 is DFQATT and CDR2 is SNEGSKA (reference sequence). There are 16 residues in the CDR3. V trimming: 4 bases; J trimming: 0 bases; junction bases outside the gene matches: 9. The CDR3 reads CSAIQTGGPISYEQYF. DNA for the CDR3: TGCAGTGCTATCCAGACAGGGGGCCCTATCTCCTACGAGCAGTACTTC.

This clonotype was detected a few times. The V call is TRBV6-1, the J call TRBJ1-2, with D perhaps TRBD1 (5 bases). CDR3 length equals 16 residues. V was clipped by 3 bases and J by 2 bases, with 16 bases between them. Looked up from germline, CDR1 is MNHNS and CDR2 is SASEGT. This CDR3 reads CASSEKVLAGNYGYTF. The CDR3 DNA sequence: TGTGCCAGCAGTGAGAAGGTCTTGGCAGGGAACTATGGCTACACCTTC.

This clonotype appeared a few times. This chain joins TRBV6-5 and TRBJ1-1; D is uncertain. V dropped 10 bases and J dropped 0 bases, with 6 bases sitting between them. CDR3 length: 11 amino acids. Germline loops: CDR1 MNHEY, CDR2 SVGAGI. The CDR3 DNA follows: TGTGCCACAGAGATGAACACTGAAGCTTTCTTT. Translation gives CATEMNTEAFF.

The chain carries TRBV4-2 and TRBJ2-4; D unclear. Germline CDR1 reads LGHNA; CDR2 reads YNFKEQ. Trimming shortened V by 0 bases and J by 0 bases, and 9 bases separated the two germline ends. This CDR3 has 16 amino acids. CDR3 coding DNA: TGTGCCAGCAGCCAAGATTGGCAGATAGCCAAAAACATTCAGTACTTC. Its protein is CASSQDWQIAKNIQYF.

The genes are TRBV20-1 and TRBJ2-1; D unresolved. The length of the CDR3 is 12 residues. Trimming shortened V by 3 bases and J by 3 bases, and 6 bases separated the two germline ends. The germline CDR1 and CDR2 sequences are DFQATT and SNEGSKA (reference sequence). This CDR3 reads CSARERYNEQFF. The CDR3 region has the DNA TGCAGTGCTAGGGAGCGCTACAATGAGCAGTTCTTC.

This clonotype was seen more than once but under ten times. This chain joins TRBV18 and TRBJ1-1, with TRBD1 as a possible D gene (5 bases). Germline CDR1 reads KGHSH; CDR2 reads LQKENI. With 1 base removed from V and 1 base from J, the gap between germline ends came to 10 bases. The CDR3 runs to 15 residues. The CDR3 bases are TGTGCCAGCTCACCACAAGGGGCAACGAACACTGAAGCTTTCTTT. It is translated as CASSPQGATNTEAFF.

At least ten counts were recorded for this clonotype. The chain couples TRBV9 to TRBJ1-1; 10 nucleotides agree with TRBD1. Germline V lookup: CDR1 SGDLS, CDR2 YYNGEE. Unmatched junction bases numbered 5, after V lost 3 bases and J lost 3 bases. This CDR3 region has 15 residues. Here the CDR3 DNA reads TGTGCCAGCAGCGGCCCGGGACAGGGGCACACTGAAGCTTTCTTT. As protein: CASSGPGQGHTEAFF.

The CDR3 DNA reads as TGTGCCATCAGTGGTGGAAGGGGGGATGAAAAACTGTTTTTT. Protein: CAISGGRGDEKLFF. J is TRBJ1-4 and V is TRBV10-3; D is possibly TRBD1 (6 bases). V lost 4 bases to trimming and J lost 6 bases, with 12 bases between them. Per the germline V gene, CDR1 is ENHRY and CDR2 is SYGVKD. CDR3 length: 14 amino acids.

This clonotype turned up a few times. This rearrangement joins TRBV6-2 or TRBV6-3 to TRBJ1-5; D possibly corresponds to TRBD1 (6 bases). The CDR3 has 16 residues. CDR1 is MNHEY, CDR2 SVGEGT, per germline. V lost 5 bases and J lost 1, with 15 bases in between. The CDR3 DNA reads TGTGCCAGCAGTACAGTACAGGGAGTCAGCAATCAGCCCCAGCATTTT. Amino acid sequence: CASSTVQGVSNQPQHF.

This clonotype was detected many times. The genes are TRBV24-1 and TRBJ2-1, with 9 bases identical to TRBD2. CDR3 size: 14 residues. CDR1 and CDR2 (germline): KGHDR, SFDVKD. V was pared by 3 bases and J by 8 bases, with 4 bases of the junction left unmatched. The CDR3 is CATSDTIAGDEQFF. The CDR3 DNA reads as TGTGCCACCAGTGATACTATAGCGGGGGATGAGCAGTTCTTC.